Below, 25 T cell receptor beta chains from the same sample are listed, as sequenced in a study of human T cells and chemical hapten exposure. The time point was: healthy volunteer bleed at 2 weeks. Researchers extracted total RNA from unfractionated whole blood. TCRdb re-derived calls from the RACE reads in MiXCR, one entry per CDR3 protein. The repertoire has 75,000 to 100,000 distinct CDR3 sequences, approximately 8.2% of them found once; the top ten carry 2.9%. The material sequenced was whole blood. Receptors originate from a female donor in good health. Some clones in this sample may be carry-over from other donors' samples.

In DNA, the CDR3 is TGCGCCAGCAGCCGGACTAGCGACACCTACGAGCAGTACTTC. This encodes CASSRTSDTYEQYF. J is TRBJ2-7 and V is TRBV5-1, with 9 positions matching TRBD2. Germline V gene sequence: CDR1 SGHRS, CDR2 YFSETQ. The CDR3 covers 14 residues. V lost 4 bases and J lost 2; bases outside the gene matches: 4.

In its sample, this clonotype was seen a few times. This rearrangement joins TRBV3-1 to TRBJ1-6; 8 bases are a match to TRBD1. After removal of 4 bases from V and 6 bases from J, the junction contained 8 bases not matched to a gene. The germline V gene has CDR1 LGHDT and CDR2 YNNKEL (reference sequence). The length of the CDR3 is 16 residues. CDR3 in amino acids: CASSRTGQVFNSPLHF. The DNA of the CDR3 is TGTGCCAGCAGCCGAACGGGACAGGTTTTTAATTCACCCCTCCACTTT.

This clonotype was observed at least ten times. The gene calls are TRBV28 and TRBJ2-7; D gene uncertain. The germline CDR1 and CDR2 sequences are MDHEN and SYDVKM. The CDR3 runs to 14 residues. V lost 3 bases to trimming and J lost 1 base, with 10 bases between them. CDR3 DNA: TGTGCCAGCAGTTTCTCTTCGAGGTCCTACGAGCAGTACTTC. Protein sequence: CASSFSSRSYEQYF.

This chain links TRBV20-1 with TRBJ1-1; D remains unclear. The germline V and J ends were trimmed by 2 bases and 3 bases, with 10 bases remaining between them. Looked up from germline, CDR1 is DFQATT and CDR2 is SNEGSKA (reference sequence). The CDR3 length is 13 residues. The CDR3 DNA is TGCAGTGCTAGACACACTGGGGACACTGAAGCTTTCTTT. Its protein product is CSARHTGDTEAFF.

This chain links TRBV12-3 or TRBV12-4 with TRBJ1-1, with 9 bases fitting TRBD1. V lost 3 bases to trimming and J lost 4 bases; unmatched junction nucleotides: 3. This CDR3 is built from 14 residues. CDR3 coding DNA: TGTGCCAGCAGTTTCACAGGGGGCATCACTGAAGCTTTCTTT. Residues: CASSFTGGITEAFF.

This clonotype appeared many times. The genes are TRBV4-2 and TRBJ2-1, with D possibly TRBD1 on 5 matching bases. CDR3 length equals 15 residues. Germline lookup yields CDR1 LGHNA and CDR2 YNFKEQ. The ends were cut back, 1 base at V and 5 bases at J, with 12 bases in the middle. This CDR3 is CASSQVGRQNNEQFF. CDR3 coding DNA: TGTGCCAGCAGCCAAGTCGGTCGACAGAACAATGAGCAGTTCTTC.

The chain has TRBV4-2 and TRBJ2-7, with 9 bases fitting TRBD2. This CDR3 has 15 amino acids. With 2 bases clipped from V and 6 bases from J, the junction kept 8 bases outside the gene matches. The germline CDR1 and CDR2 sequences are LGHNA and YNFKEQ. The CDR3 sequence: CASSQNPGLAFEQYF. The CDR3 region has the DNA TGTGCCAGCAGCCAAAATCCGGGACTAGCCTTCGAGCAGTACTTC.

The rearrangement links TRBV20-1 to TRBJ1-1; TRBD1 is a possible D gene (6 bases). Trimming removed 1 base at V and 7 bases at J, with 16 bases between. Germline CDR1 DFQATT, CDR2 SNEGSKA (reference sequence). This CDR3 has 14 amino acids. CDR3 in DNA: TGCAGTGCTAGAGGTGGGGGCGCGGAAGTTGAAGCTTTCTTT. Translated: CSARGGGAEVEAFF.

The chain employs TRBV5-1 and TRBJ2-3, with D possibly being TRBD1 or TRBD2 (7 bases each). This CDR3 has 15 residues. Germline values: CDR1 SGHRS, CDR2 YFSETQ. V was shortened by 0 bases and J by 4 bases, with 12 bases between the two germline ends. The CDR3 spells CASSLVQGGADTQYF. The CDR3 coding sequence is TGCGCCAGCAGCTTGGTCCAGGGGGGGGCAGATACGCAGTATTTT.

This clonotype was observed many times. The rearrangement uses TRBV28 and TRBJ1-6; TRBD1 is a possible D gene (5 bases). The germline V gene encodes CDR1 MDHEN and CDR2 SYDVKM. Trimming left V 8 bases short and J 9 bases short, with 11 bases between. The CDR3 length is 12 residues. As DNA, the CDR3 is TGTGCCAGCGGGGGGACCGGTTCACCCCTCCACTTT. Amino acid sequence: CASGGTGSPLHF.

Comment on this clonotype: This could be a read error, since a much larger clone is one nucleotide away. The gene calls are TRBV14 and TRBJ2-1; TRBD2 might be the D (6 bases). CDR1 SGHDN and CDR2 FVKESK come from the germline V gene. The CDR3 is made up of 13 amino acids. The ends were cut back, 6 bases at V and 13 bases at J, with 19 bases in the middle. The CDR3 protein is CASSQRGREYQFF. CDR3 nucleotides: TGTGCCAGCAGTCAACGGGGACGGGAGTATCAGTTCTTC.

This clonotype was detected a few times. The DNA for the CDR3 is TGTGCCAGCAGCCCTACTGGGACAGGGCGTACAGATACGCAGTATTTT. Protein sequence: CASSPTGTGRTDTQYF. The chain combines TRBV7-9 with TRBJ2-3, with TRBD1 matching over 9 bases. V was clipped by 5 bases and J by 3 bases; unmatched bases: 9. The CDR3 runs to 16 residues. Per germline, CDR1 SEHNR and CDR2 FQNEAQ (reference sequence).

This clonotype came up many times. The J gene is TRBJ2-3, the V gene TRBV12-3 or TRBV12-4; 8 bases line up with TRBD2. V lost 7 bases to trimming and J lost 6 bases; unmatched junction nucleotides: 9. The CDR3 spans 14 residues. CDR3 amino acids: CASTHSGAMDTQYF. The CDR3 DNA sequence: TGTGCCAGCACCCATAGCGGGGCCATGGATACGCAGTATTTT.

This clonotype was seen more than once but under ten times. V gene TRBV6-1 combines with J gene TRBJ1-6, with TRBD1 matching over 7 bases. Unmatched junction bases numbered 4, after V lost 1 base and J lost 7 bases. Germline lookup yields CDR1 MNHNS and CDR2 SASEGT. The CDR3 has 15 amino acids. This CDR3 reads CASSEGQGGNSPLHF. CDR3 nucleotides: TGTGCCAGCAGTGAAGGACAGGGAGGGAATTCACCCCTCCACTTT.

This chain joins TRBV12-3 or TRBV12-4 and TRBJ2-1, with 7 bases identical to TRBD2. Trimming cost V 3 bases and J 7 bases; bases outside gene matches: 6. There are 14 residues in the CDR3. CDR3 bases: TGTGCCAGCAGTTTTGGGACTACGGGTAATGAGCAGTTCTTC. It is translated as CASSFGTTGNEQFF.

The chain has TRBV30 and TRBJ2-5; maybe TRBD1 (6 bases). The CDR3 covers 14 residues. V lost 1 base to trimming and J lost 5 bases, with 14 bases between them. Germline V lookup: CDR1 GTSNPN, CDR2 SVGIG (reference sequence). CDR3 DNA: TGTGCCTGGAGTGACCCACAGGGAAGTGAGACCCAGTACTTC. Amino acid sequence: CAWSDPQGSETQYF.

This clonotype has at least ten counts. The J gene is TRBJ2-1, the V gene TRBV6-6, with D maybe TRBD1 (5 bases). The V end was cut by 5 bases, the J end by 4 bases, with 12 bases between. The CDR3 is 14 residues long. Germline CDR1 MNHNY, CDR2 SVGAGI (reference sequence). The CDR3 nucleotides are TGTGCCAGCAGTCAGAGCACAGGATACAATGAGCAGTTCTTC. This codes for CASSQSTGYNEQFF.

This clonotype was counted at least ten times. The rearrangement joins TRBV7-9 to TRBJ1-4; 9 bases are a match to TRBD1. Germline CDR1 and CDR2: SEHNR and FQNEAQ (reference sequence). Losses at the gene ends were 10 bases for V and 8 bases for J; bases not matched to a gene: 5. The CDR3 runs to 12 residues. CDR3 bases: TGTGCCACCACAGGGGGCCGGGAAAAACTGTTTTTT. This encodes CATTGGREKLFF.

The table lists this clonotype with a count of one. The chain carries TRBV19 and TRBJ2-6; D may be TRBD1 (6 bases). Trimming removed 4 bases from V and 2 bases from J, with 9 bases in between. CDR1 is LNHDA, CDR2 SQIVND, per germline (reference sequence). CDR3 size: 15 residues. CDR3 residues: CASSTNRAGANVLTF. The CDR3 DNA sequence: TGTGCCAGTAGTACTAACAGGGCTGGGGCCAACGTCCTGACTTTC.

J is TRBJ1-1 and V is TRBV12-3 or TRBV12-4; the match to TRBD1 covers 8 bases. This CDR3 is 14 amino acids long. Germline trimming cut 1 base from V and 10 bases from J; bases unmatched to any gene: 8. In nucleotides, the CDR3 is TGTGCCAGCAGTTTAGAGTGGACAGGGCGAGGAGCTTTCTTT. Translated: CASSLEWTGRGAFF.

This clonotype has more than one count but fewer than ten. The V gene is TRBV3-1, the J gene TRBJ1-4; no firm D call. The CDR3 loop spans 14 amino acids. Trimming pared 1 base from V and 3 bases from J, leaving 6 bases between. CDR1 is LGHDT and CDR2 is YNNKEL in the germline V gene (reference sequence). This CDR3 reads CASSQAMSNEKLFF. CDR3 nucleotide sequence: TGTGCCAGCAGCCAAGCCATGTCTAATGAAAAACTGTTTTTT.

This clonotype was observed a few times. The CDR3 protein is CASSQSMMWGRASTDTQYF. The CDR3 DNA sequence: TGTGCCAGCAGCCAGTCTATGATGTGGGGCAGGGCTAGCACAGATACGCAGTATTTT. The chain uses TRBV14 and TRBJ2-3; a possible D gene is TRBD1 (5 bases). Looked up from germline, CDR1 is SGHDN and CDR2 is FVKESK. This CDR3 has 19 residues. V gave up 3 bases and J gave up 0 bases, with 22 bases separating them.

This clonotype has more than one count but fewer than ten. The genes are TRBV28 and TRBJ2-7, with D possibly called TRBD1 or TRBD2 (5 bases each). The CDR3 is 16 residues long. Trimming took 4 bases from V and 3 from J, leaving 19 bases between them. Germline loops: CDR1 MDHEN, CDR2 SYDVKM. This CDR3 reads CASSSLGEVDHYEQYF. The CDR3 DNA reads TGTGCCAGCAGTTCCCTGGGGGAAGTGGACCACTACGAGCAGTACTTC.

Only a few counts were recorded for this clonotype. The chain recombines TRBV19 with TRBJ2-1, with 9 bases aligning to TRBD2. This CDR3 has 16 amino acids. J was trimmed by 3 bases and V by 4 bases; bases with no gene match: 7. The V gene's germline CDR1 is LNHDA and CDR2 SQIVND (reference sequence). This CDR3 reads CASSTGLARNYNEQFF. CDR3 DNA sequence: TGTGCCAGTAGTACCGGACTAGCGAGGAACTACAATGAGCAGTTCTTC.

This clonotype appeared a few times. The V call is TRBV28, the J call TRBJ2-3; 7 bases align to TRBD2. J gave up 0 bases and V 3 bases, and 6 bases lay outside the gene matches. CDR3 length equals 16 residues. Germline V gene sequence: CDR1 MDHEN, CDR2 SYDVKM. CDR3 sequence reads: CASSFGRWGSTDTQYF. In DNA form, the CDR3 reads TGTGCCAGCAGTTTCGGGAGGTGGGGCAGCACAGATACGCAGTATTTT. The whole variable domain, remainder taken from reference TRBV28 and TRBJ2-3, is DVKVTQSSRYLVKRTGEKVFLECVQDMDHENMFWYRQDPGLGLRLIYFSYDVKMKEKGDIPEGYSVSREKKERFSLILESASTNQTSMYLCASSFGRWGSTDTQYFGPGTRLTVL.